This paragraph reports one T cell receptor (beta chain). This record belongs to a study of T cell changes during pregnancy in multiple sclerosis. This CDR3 has 14 residues. In germline, CDR1 is MDHEN, CDR2 SYDVKM. Trimming cost V 8 bases and J 7 bases; bases outside gene matches: 5. Sequencing used immunoSEQ multiplex PCR; TCRdb keeps in-frame clones, though not all of them. The sample has 35,000 to 45,000 clones, around 90% seen once; the top ten hold around 0.5%. The chain links TRBV28 to TRBJ1-4, with 12 bases that match TRBD1. This clonotype originated in a female donor in good health, enrolled as a control in a pregnancy study. The source material was CD4+ T cells from peripheral blood mononuclear cells, sampled in the second trimester of pregnancy. The CDR3 loop reads CASRDRGRVEKLFF. Here the CDR3 DNA reads TGTGCCAGCCGGGACAGGGGGCGCGTTGAAAAACTGTTTTTT.